This T cell receptor (beta chain) appears in the sequencing data of a study of shared clonotypes between healthy human individuals. A remark on this clone: Its antigen remains unidentified.

Broader study findings: Genetic and exposure-history diversity was limited by the few donors. The study sampled only blood, and tissue repertoires likely differ.

Methods used by the authors: Filtering differed since immunoSEQ provided only junctions, with no quality scores. The table came from immunoSEQ multiplex PCR; TCRdb's copy has only in-frame clones and leaves some out. The DNA gave D and trimming, while V, J and clone size come from that table. The sample lists more than 450,000 clones; approximately 85% were seen once. V was pared by 1 base and J by 5 bases, with 15 bases between. CDR3 size: 15 residues. CDR1 is SEHNR and CDR2 is FQNEAQ in the germline V gene (reference sequence). The TCR was taken from a woman aged 40 to 50 in good health. Some clones in this sample may be carry-over from other donors' samples. Sequenced sample: PBMCs. The chain is built from TRBV7-9 and TRBJ2-7, with TRBD1 as a possible D gene (5 bases). This chain's CDR3 is CASSLVPTAGHEQYF. In DNA, the CDR3 is TGTGCCAGCAGCTTAGTCCCAACGGCAGGGCACGAGCAGTACTTC. Supplemented by reference TRBV7-9 and TRBJ2-7, the full variable domain reads DTGVSQNPRHKITKRGQNVTFRCDPISEHNRLYWYRQTLGQGPEFLTYFQNEAQLEKSRLLSDRFSAERPKGSFSTLEIQRTEQGDSAMYLCASSLVPTAGHEQYFGPGTRLTVT.